This record covers a single TCR beta chain. Its specificity is not known. The data stem from a study of monozygotic twins with inflammatory bowel disease. Overall study results and limits: Especially where disease activity was present, IBD patients had fewer clonotypes in common with others than healthy twins did.

Whole-blood total RNA was extracted without T cell sorting. TCR libraries were prepared from roughly 3,500 ng total RNA each. Template-switch reactions added UMIs with a 6-nucleotide sample barcode. TCRdb reprocessed the 5' RACE reads, with one entry per CDR3 protein and no DNA. The sample has a few hundred thousand distinct CDR3 sequences; the top ten hold approximately 5.4%. From germline, CDR1 is SGHTA and CDR2 FQGNSA. The CDR3 runs to 14 residues. The chain uses TRBV7-2 and TRBJ1-6; the TRBD1 assignment by TCRdb is unverifiable without DNA. This sequence was found in a human donor with ulcerative colitis or Crohn's disease, or a healthy co-twin of an affected twin (not recorded which). Specimen: blood. This CDR3 reads CASSRDSYNSPLHF.